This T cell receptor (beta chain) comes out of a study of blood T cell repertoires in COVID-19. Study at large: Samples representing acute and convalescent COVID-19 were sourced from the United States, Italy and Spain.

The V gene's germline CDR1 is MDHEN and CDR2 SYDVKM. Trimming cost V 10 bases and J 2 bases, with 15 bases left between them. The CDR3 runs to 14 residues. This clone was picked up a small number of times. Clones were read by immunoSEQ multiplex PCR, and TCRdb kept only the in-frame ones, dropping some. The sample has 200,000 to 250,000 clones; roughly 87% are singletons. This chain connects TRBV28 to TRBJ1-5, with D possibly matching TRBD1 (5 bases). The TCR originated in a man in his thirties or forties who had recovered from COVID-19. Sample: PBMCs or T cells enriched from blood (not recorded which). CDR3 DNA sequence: TGTGCCACCGCCGACAGAACCCGCAATCAGCCCCAGCATTTT. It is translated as CATADRTRNQPQHF.